This T cell receptor (beta chain) was sequenced for a study of blood T cell repertoires in COVID-19. The assay was immunoSEQ multiplex PCR, and TCRdb's table has in-frame clones only and misses some. The data show approximately 300,000 clones, with 86% seen just once and under 2% held by the top ten. Trimming removed 0 bases at V and 0 bases at J, with 13 bases between. The CDR3 covers 17 residues. Germline loops: CDR1 SGDLS, CDR2 YYNGEE. The material sequenced was peripheral blood. The J gene is TRBJ1-5, the V gene TRBV9; maybe TRBD1 (6 bases). This receptor was obtained from a woman between 45 and 65 years old with acute or convalescent COVID-19. The CDR3 coding sequence is TGTGCCAGCAGCGTAGAAGGACAGCACCATAGCAATCAGCCCCAGCATTTT. Translating gives CASSVEGQHHSNQPQHF.